This T cell receptor beta chain was captured in a study of shared clonotypes between healthy human individuals. Turning to the study itself: The study used three CD4 naive, three CD4 memory, two CD8 naive and one CD8 memory plate per donor.

A word on this clone: No antigen is known for it.

Data came from immunoSEQ multiplex PCR; TCRdb stores just in-frame clones and leaves some out. The sample records around 1.5 million clones, 95% to 99% being singletons. The CDR3 loop spans 16 amino acids. With 2 bases clipped from V and 5 bases from J, the junction kept 8 bases outside the gene matches. Per the germline V gene, CDR1 is MGHDK and CDR2 is SYGVNS. General study findings and limits: Naive CD4 clonotypes overlapped across a few donors at around 5%. Though the depth was large, rarefaction showed that sorted-subset sequencing was incomplete. Among the subsets, naive ones generally showed larger estimated richness than memory ones.

The chain combines TRBV25-1 with TRBJ1-5; 8 nucleotides match TRBD1. This TCR was recovered from a man aged 25 to 40 in good health. Sequenced: naive CD4+ T cells sorted from blood. Subset meaning: CD45RA+ positively selected. The CDR3 reads CASSENPGGSHQPQHF. CDR3 nucleotides: TGTGCCAGCAGTGAAAACCCAGGGGGCTCCCATCAGCCCCAGCATTTT.